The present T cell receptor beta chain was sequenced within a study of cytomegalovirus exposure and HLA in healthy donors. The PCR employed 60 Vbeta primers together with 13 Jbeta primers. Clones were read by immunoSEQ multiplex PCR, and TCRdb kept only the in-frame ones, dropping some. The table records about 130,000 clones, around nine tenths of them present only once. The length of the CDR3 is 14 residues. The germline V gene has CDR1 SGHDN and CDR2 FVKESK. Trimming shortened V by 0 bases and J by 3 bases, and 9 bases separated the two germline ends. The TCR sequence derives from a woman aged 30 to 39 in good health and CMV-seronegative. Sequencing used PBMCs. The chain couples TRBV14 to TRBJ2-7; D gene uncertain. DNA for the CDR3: TGTGCCAGCAGCCAAGATCTGGCAGTCTACGAGCAGTACTTC. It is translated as CASSQDLAVYEQYF.